A single T cell receptor (beta chain) is shown here with its context. The antigen this receptor binds is unknown. No per-base quality is available; no much larger clone lies one base away. Including the terminal cysteine and phenylalanine, the CDR3 comprises 16 residues. The CDR3 DNA has 48 bases and is translated from base 1. Trimming leaves V shorter by 8 bases and J shorter by 9 bases, with the junction holding 20 bases beyond the gene matches. From a lookup of the germline V gene, CDR1 and CDR2 are LGHNA and YNFKEQ. Genomic DNA was extracted with the Qiagen DNeasy kit from unsorted PBMCs and from negatively selected CD4+ and CD8+ fractions. TCR beta CDR3 regions were amplified by immunoSEQ multiplex PCR using primers annealing to V and J segments. A synthetic immune receptor repertoire was used to minimize amplification bias, and remaining bias was computationally removed after sequencing. In the source study's methods: Custom Python scripts were used to quantify repertoire diversity as the Shannon entropy index. Unsorted, CD4+ and CD8+ repertoires were analyzed separately, except in combined analyses where CD4+ and CD8+ sequences were merged in silico. The source is immuneACCESS, and TCRdb retained only in-frame sequences with V and J called. Part of the clones is not carried over; for the studies checked, unresolved V genes explain less than half of this, and the remainder is unexplained. The V and J calls and clone size are taken from that table; D and trimming were inferred from the DNA. For this sample there are about 46,000 clones; just over 90% appear just once. The ten largest make up about 5.3% of the sample.

This sample stems from a study of PD-1 blockade in classical Hodgkin lymphoma (TCRdb year 2020). For context, the study as a whole: The study used CyTOF and TCR beta sequencing to define a peripheral blood immune signature of response to PD-1 blockade in classical Hodgkin lymphoma. Results the study describes overall, beyond this receptor: Baseline TCR diversity was reported to be lower in newly diagnosed patients than in healthy donors, and even lower in relapsed/refractory patients. The study was limited to a single clinical trial cohort, and causes of repertoire differences, possibly disease activity or prior therapy, remained undefined.

The sample's time point label is to be understood as: newly diagnosed, previously untreated cHL patient sample. PBMCs from patients with newly diagnosed, previously untreated classical Hodgkin lymphoma were sequenced as a comparison group for the relapsed/refractory trial patients. Peripheral blood was collected in 8 mL Vacutainer Cell Preparation Tubes, from which PBMCs were isolated by centrifugation and then cryopreserved. The sequence joins TRBV4-2 to TRBJ2-5, with 8 junctional bases fitting TRBD1. Sequencing used peripheral blood mononuclear cells (PBMCs). The clonotype originates from a human donor with classical Hodgkin lymphoma. CDR3 protein: CASGLNPGTGPGAQYF. The nucleotides are TGTGCCAGCGGACTAAACCCCGGGACAGGTCCAGGGGCCCAGTACTTC.